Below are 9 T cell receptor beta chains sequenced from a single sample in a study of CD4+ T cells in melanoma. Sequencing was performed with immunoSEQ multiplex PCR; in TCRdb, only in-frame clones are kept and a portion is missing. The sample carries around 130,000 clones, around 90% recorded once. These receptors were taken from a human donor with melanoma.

DNA for the CDR3: TGCAGCGCATACAGGGTTATAGCAGATACGCAGTATTTT. Its translation: CSAYRVIADTQYF. This chain uses TRBV29-1 with TRBJ2-3; a weak D match, TRBD1 (6 bases). CDR1 is SQVTM and CDR2 is ANQGSEA in the germline V gene. The CDR3 extends over 13 amino acids. With 7 bases removed from V and 4 bases from J, the gap between germline ends came to 15 bases.

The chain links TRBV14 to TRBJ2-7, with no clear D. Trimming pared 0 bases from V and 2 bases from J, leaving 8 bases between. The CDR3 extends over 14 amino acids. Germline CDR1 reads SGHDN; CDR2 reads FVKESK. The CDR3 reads CASSQEWETYEQYF. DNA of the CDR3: TGTGCCAGCAGCCAAGAATGGGAAACCTACGAGCAGTACTTC.

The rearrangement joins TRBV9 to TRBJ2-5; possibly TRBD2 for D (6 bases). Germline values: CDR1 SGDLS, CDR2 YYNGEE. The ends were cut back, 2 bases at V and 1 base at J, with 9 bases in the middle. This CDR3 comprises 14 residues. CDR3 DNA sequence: TGTGCCAGCAGCGTCGGGACTGGCCAAGAGACCCAGTACTTC. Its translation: CASSVGTGQETQYF.

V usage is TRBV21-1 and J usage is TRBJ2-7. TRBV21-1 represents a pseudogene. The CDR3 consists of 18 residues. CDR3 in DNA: TGTGCCAGCAGCAATGAGGTCGGGCCCCGCTTCATCTCCCACGAGCAGTACTTC. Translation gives CASSNEVGPRFISHEQYF.

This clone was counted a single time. The CDR3 region has the DNA TGCAGCGGATTACTAGCGGGGGGGTACAATGAGCAGTTCTTC. Protein product: CSGLLAGGYNEQFF. V usage is TRBV29-1 and J usage is TRBJ2-1, with 13 bases aligning to TRBD2. Germline lookup yields CDR1 SQVTM and CDR2 ANQGSEA. With 7 bases clipped from V and 4 bases from J, the junction kept 4 bases outside the gene matches. The CDR3 runs 14 residues.

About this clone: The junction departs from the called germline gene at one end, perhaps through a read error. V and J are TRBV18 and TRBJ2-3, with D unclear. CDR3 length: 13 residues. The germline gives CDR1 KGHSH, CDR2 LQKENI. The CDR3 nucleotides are TGTGCCAGCTCATCTGGTAGCACCGATACGCAGTATTTT. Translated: CASSSGSTDTQYF.

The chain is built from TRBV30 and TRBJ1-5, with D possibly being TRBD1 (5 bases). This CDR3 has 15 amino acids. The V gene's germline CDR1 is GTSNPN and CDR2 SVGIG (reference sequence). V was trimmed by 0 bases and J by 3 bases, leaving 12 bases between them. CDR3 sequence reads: CAWSVRGDNNQPQHF. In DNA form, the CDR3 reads TGTGCCTGGAGTGTCAGAGGGGATAACAATCAGCCCCAGCATTTT.

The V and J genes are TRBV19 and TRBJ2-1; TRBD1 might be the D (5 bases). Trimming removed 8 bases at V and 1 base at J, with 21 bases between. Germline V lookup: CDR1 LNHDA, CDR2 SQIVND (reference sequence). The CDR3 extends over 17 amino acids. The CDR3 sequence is CASSNQGFTQSYNEQFF. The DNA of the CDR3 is TGTGCCAGTTCTAACCAGGGTTTCACCCAGTCCTACAATGAGCAGTTCTTC.

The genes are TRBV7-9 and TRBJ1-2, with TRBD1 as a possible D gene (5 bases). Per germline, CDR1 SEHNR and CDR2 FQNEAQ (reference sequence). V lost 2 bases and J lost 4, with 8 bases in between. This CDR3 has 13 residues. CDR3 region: CASSLMGVYGYTF. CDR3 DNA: TGTGCCAGCAGCTTAATGGGGGTCTATGGCTACACCTTC. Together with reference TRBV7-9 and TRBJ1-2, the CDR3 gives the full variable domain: DTGVSQNPRHKITKRGQNVTFRCDPISEHNRLYWYRQTLGQGPEFLTYFQNEAQLEKSRLLSDRFSAERPKGSFSTLEIQRTEQGDSAMYLCASSLMGVYGYTFGSGTRLTVV.